This T cell receptor (beta chain) is drawn from a study of OX40 agonist ivuxolimab in advanced cancers. Produced via immunoSEQ multiplex PCR; TCRdb's table is partial and in-frame only. The sample shows 55,000 or so clones, less than 90% of them seen only once. Sequences were derived from CD4+ or CD8+ T cells sorted from blood, sampled in a trial of the OX40 agonist ivuxolimab. The receptor was derived from an adult with an advanced solid tumor such as melanoma, head and neck, liver or kidney cancer.

The CDR3 DNA is TGCGCCAGCAGCTTGGAGGCGATTGGAAGCAATCAGCCCCAGCATTTT. Translation: CASSLEAIGSNQPQHF. The genes are TRBV5-1 and TRBJ1-5; D not resolved. Trimming cost V 0 bases and J 1 base, with 11 bases left between them. The CDR3 length is 16 residues. Germline V gene sequence: CDR1 SGHRS, CDR2 YFSETQ.